This T cell receptor (beta chain) was obtained from a study of regulatory T cells in long-lasting Graves disease. Described time point: newly diagnosed GD, antithyroid drugs for less than 3 months. Following extraction of RNA from PBMCs, that RNA was used to make the TCR library. In this cohort, patients came from an endocrinology department located in Xi'an, China. The CDR3 totals 12 residues. Germline values: CDR1 MDHEN, CDR2 SYDVKM. Trimming shortened V by 3 bases and J by 8 bases, and 7 bases separated the two germline ends. Arm-PCR of CDR3 regions and iRepertoire HTBI primers were used to build TCR beta libraries. TCRdb reanalysed the multiplex PCR reads using MiXCR and keeps one entry per CDR3 protein. Of 500,000 or so distinct CDR3 sequences listed, around 15% are singletons. The same sample was also used in a study of T cells in Graves' hyperthyroidism and ophthalmopathy.

J is TRBJ2-2 and V is TRBV28; D unresolved. Sequenced here: peripheral blood mononuclear cells (PBMCs), sampled at new diagnosis, from a patient treated with antithyroid drugs. This sequence originates from a middle-aged man with Graves disease. CDR3 region: CASSFKLGELFF. CDR3 sequence (DNA): TGTGCCAGCAGTTTTAAACTAGGGGAGCTGTTTTTT.